This T cell receptor (beta chain) was found in a study of shared clonotypes between healthy human individuals. Points from the study as a whole: Several donors had approximately 4.6% of their naive CD4 clonotypes in common. The represented genetic and exposure-history diversity was limited by the small number of donors. Generation probabilities of non-shared clonotypes were lower (relative to those shared by all four donors).

A CD45RA-negative memory subset and a CD45RA+ naive subset were separated from the CD4+ cells. In this sample, this clone turned up a few times. Its antigen is still unknown. This CDR3 contains 13 residues. Germline trimming cut 7 bases from V and 4 bases from J; bases unmatched to any gene: 9. In germline, CDR1 is SQVTM, CDR2 ANQGSEA. Here immunoSEQ multiplex PCR was the method, and the copy in TCRdb shows in-frame clones only, minus some. The sample holds fewer than 2.5 million clones, more than 85% seen once. The chain joins TRBV29-1 to TRBJ2-5; 7 bases are a match to TRBD1. This TCR was recovered from a man between 18 and 35 years old in good health. Some clones in this sample may be carry-over from other donors' samples. The sample comprised naive CD4+ T cells from PBMCs. Subset denoted: CD45RA+ positively selected. The CDR3 DNA reads as TGCAGCGCCCAGACAGGGTCCGCAGAGACCCAGTACTTC. It specifies CSAQTGSAETQYF.